These 10 T cell receptor beta chains were all obtained from the same sample, sequenced in a study of blood T cell repertoires in COVID-19. Measured with immunoSEQ multiplex PCR; TCRdb has only the in-frame clones, and not every one. The sample carries roughly 100,000 clones, about 85% recorded once. The sequencing input was peripheral blood. The origin of the receptors is a man in his fifties or sixties in a cohort sampled during active COVID-19.

The chain employs TRBV11-3 and TRBJ2-5; 10 nucleotides align to TRBD2. The CDR3 runs 16 residues. Per germline, CDR1 SGHNT and CDR2 YENEEA. V lost 1 base, J lost 3 bases, and 5 bases stayed unmatched. CDR3 protein: CASSLGLAGDKETQYF. The CDR3 DNA is TGTGCCAGCAGCTTAGGGCTAGCGGGGGATAAAGAGACCCAGTACTTC.

The J gene is TRBJ2-7, the V gene TRBV27, with 7 nucleotides matching TRBD1. CDR1 is MNHEY, CDR2 SMNVEV, per germline (reference sequence). This CDR3 contains 13 residues. Trimming removed 5 bases from V and 3 bases from J; junction bases left unmatched: 4. The CDR3 protein is CASSQGENYEQYF. The CDR3 coding sequence is TGTGCCAGCAGTCAGGGGGAAAACTACGAGCAGTACTTC.

The chain uses TRBV29-1 and TRBJ1-1, with no clear D. Germline V CDR1 and CDR2: SQVTM, ANQGSEA. The CDR3 has 11 residues. Trimming cost V 4 bases and J 3 bases, with 6 bases left between them. The CDR3 loop reads CSVGLYTEAFF. The CDR3 bases are TGCAGCGTTGGGCTTTACACTGAAGCTTTCTTT.

The genes are TRBV18 and TRBJ1-1; the match to TRBD1 covers 10 bases. Germline CDR1 is KGHSH and CDR2 is LQKENI. The CDR3 is 14 amino acids. The V segment lost 4 bases and the J segment 3 bases; nucleotides outside the gene matches: 2. CDR3 bases: TGTGCCAGCTCACTGGGGACAGGGGACACTGAAGCTTTCTTT. Protein: CASSLGTGDTEAFF.

The sample holds one count of this clone. The germline gene is not matched at one end of the junction; a read error may be the cause. In DNA, the CDR3 is TGTGCCAGCACCGTGGGCCCTAGCATAGATACGCAGTATTTT. As protein: CASTVGPSIDTQYF. The chain joins TRBV28 to TRBJ2-3; D may be TRBD2 (5 bases). Per germline, CDR1 MDHEN and CDR2 SYDVKM. The CDR3 extends over 14 amino acids.

As regards this clone: A read error is likely here: a far larger clone is one base away. The J gene is TRBJ1-5, the V gene TRBV12-3 or TRBV12-4, with 9 bases identical to TRBD1. The J segment lost 4 bases and the V segment lost 7 bases, leaving 2 bases of the junction unmatched. The CDR3 is made up of 13 amino acids. The CDR3 sequence: CASTDRGNQPQHF. The CDR3 DNA reads TGTGCCAGCACTGACAGGGGGAATCAGCCCCAGCATTTT.

V and J are TRBV20-1 and TRBJ2-7; 7 nucleotides match TRBD2. The CDR3 loop spans 11 amino acids. V lost 2 bases to trimming and J lost 6 bases; unmatched junction nucleotides: 1. The germline CDR1 and CDR2 sequences are DFQATT and SNEGSKA (reference sequence). In DNA form, the CDR3 reads TGCAGTGCTAGAAGCGGGGTCGAGCAGTACTTC. Its translation is CSARSGVEQYF.

The chain joins TRBV3-1 (or the pseudogene TRBV3-2) to TRBJ2-7; TRBD1 matches at 8 bases. Germline CDR1 reads LGHDT; CDR2 reads YNNKEL (reference sequence). J was trimmed by 3 bases and V by 8 bases; bases with no gene match: 6. This CDR3 spans 13 amino acids. The CDR3 here is CASQRTGSYEQYF. The CDR3 DNA sequence: TGTGCCAGCCAGAGGACAGGGAGCTACGAGCAGTACTTC.

The V and J genes are TRBV4-1 and TRBJ1-2; 7 bases are a match to TRBD1. Germline assignment: CDR1 MGHRA and CDR2 YSYEKL. Germline trimming cut 8 bases from V and 8 bases from J; bases unmatched to any gene: 8. The CDR3 has 12 residues. The chain's CDR3 is CASRDRELGYTF. In DNA form, the CDR3 reads TGCGCCAGCCGTGACAGGGAATTGGGCTACACCTTC.

V is TRBV3-1 (or the pseudogene TRBV3-2) and J is TRBJ2-1; D is ambiguous. The germline V gene encodes CDR1 LGHDT and CDR2 YNNKEL (reference sequence). V shed 0 bases and J shed 1 base, with 10 bases lying between them. The CDR3 consists of 16 residues. The CDR3 DNA reads as TGTGCCAGCAGCCAAGATCGGGTGCCTTCCTACAATGAGCAGTTCTTC. Its protein is CASSQDRVPSYNEQFF.